A single sample is the source of the 16 T cell receptor beta chains below, sequenced in a study of beta chain features in type 1 diabetes. The isolated RNA, all of it, was reverse transcribed, so expressed TCRB transcripts were what got sequenced. The assay was immunoSEQ multiplex PCR, and TCRdb's table has in-frame clones only and misses some. The sample records 150,000 to 190,000 clones, approximately 8.1% being singletons. Sample: central memory CD4+ T cells from blood. Receptors were obtained from a man between 18 and 35 years old in good health.

The V and J genes are TRBV5-1 and TRBJ2-4; 11 positions agree with TRBD2. Germline loops: CDR1 SGHRS, CDR2 YFSETQ. This CDR3 has 16 residues. V trimming: 0 bases; J trimming: 4 bases; junction bases outside the gene matches: 3. CDR3 coding DNA: TGCGCCAGCAGCTTGGAACTAGCGGGGGTGAAAAACATTCAGTACTTC. Protein: CASSLELAGVKNIQYF. Variable domain in full (rest from reference TRBV5-1 and TRBJ2-4): KAGVTQTPRYLIKTRGQQVTLSCSPISGHRSVSWYQQTPGQGLQFLFEYFSETQRNKGNFPGRFSGRQFSNSRSEMNVSTLELGDSALYLCASSLELAGVKNIQYFGAGTRLSVL.

The gene calls are TRBV4-2 and TRBJ2-1, with TRBD2 matching 7 bases. The ends lost 2 bases at V and 7 bases at J; junction bases unmatched: 11. The CDR3 extends over 16 amino acids. CDR1 and CDR2 from the germline V gene are LGHNA and YNFKEQ. The CDR3 sequence: CASSQLGDLAENEQFF. DNA of the CDR3: TGTGCCAGCAGCCAACTGGGAGATCTAGCGGAGAATGAGCAGTTCTTC.

This clone was seen many times. The chain links TRBV19 to TRBJ2-2; weak D call: TRBD1 (5 bases). Trimming removed 3 bases from V and 4 bases from J, with 12 bases in between. The CDR3 is 15 amino acids. CDR1 is LNHDA, CDR2 SQIVND, per germline (reference sequence). Here the CDR3 DNA reads TGTGCCAGTAGTATGAAAGCAGGGTTCACCGGGGAGCTGTTTTTT. Translated, it gives CASSMKAGFTGELFF. Full variable domain (missing parts from reference TRBV19 and TRBJ2-2): DGGITQSPKYLFRKEGQNVTLSCEQNLNHDAMYWYRQDPGQGLRLIYYSQIVNDFQKGDIAEGYSVSREKKESFPLTVTSAQKNPTAFYLCASSMKAGFTGELFFGEGSRLTVL.

The CDR3 region is CASRPGHGPTGELFF. The CDR3 DNA is TGTGCCAGCCGACCGGGACACGGACCAACCGGGGAGCTGTTTTTT. The rearrangement uses TRBV7-3 and TRBJ2-2; D may be TRBD1 (6 bases). V lost 8 bases to trimming and J lost 5 bases, with 18 bases between them. The V gene's germline CDR1 is SGHTA and CDR2 FQGTGA. The CDR3 length is 15 residues.

V and J are TRBV6-1 and TRBJ1-6, with D tentatively TRBD1 (6 bases). The V end was cut by 6 bases, the J end by 7 bases, with 7 bases between. CDR1 and CDR2 from the germline V gene are MNHNS and SASEGT. The CDR3 is made up of 12 amino acids. CDR3 in amino acids: CASSDRNSPLHF. DNA for the CDR3: TGTGCCAGCAGCGACAGGAATTCACCCCTCCACTTT.

This clone was seen many times. This chain uses TRBV7-9 with TRBJ2-1; D is perhaps TRBD2 (5 bases). The CDR3 has 15 residues. V shed 2 bases and J shed 5 bases, with 13 bases lying between them. Germline V gives CDR1 SEHNR, CDR2 FQNEAQ (reference sequence). CDR3 bases: TGTGCCAGCAGCTTATTGACGACGGAGGACAATGAGCAGTTCTTC. Translation gives CASSLLTTEDNEQFF.

This clone showed up just a few times. The chain uses TRBV10-3 and TRBJ2-2; no definite D call. V lost 3 bases and J 3 bases, leaving 8 bases between the germline ends. Germline CDR1 ENHRY, CDR2 SYGVKD. The CDR3 contains 14 residues. CDR3 DNA: TGTGCCATCAGTGATCAGGAATACACCGGGGAGCTGTTTTTT. Protein sequence: CAISDQEYTGELFF.

The chain employs TRBV7-9 and TRBJ2-1; D is possibly TRBD2 (7 bases). Germline V gene lookup returns CDR1 SEHNR and CDR2 FQNEAQ (reference sequence). V was shortened by 2 bases and J by 6 bases, with 14 bases between the two germline ends. The length of the CDR3 is 15 residues. CDR3 sequence reads: CASSLRGGRSNEQFF. The CDR3 DNA is TGTGCCAGCAGCTTAAGGGGGGGTCGGAGCAATGAGCAGTTCTTC.

This clone was observed a few times. The chain recombines TRBV5-6 with TRBJ1-1, with D maybe TRBD1 (6 bases). V shed 3 bases and J shed 1 base, with 10 bases lying between them. This CDR3 contains 14 residues. Germline V CDR1 and CDR2: SGHDT, YYEEEE. CDR3 amino acids: CASSSTGTNTEAFF. The CDR3 DNA reads as TGTGCCAGCAGCTCTACAGGGACGAACACTGAAGCTTTCTTT.

This clone was seen repeatedly, ten times or more. The chain combines TRBV5-4 with TRBJ2-1; 7 bases agree with TRBD2. Germline assignment: CDR1 SGHNT and CDR2 YYREEE (reference sequence). Trimming at V came to 0 bases and at J to 7 bases, leaving 4 bases not matched to a gene. This CDR3 has 14 residues. The CDR3 DNA follows: TGTGCCAGCAGCTTGGCCGGGGGGAGGAATGAGCAGTTCTTC. Residues: CASSLAGGRNEQFF. The full variable domain, completed using reference TRBV5-4 and TRBJ2-1, is ETGVTQSPTHLIKTRGQQVTLRCSSQSGHNTVSWYQQALGQGPQFIFQYYREEENGRGNFPPRFSGLQFPNYSSELNVNALELDDSALYLCASSLAGGRNEQFFGPGTRLTVL.

This clone came up a few times. The chain employs TRBV27 and TRBJ2-5; TRBD2 aligns across 14 bases. Germline CDR1 and CDR2: MNHEY and SMNVEV (reference sequence). Losses at the gene ends were 5 bases for V and 5 bases for J; bases not matched to a gene: 7. The CDR3 runs to 16 residues. CDR3 sequence (DNA): TGTGCCAGCAGTCCCCGACTAGCGGGAGGGGGGGAGACCCAGTACTTC. Encoded protein: CASSPRLAGGGETQYF.

This clone was found a few times. This chain links TRBV5-1 with TRBJ1-1; perhaps TRBD1 as D (6 bases). Trimming cost V 6 bases and J 4 bases, with 19 bases left between them. There are 15 residues in the CDR3. The germline gives CDR1 SGHRS, CDR2 YFSETQ. CDR3 loop: CASNRGATGGTEAFF. The CDR3 DNA follows: TGCGCCAGCAACCGGGGGGCGACAGGTGGCACTGAAGCTTTCTTT.

This clone was picked up a small number of times. This sequence joins TRBV9 and TRBJ2-3; D perhaps matches TRBD2 (5 bases). The germline CDR1 and CDR2 sequences are SGDLS and YYNGEE. V lost 4 bases and J 10 bases, leaving 16 bases between the germline ends. This CDR3 has 13 residues. The CDR3 protein is CASSPKPRDAQYF. The CDR3 DNA reads as TGTGCCAGCAGCCCGAAACCCCGGGATGCGCAGTATTTT.

This clone was observed many times. This rearrangement joins TRBV28 to TRBJ1-2; TRBD1 matches 10 bases. This CDR3 contains 12 residues. Germline V gene lookup returns CDR1 MDHEN and CDR2 SYDVKM. V trimming: 6 bases; J trimming: 7 bases; junction bases outside the gene matches: 2. The CDR3 spells CASRGQGLGYTF. The CDR3 region has the DNA TGTGCCAGCAGGGGACAGGGGCTTGGCTACACCTTC.

This clone was seen at least ten times. The CDR3 nucleotides are TGTGCCAGCAGCATCCGACAGGGAAACACCGGGGAGCTGTTTTTT. Amino acids: CASSIRQGNTGELFF. V and J are TRBV13 and TRBJ2-2; 7 bases are a match to TRBD1. Germline CDR1 and CDR2: PRHDT and FYEKMQ (reference sequence). The V segment lost 5 bases and the J segment 2 bases; nucleotides outside the gene matches: 5. This CDR3 has 15 residues. Drawing the rest from reference TRBV13 and TRBJ2-2, the complete variable domain is AAGVIQSPRHLIKEKRETATLKCYPIPRHDTVYWYQQGPGQDPQFLISFYEKMQSDKGSIPDRFSAQQFSDYHSELNMSSLELGDSALYFCASSIRQGNTGELFFGEGSRLTVL.

The V gene is TRBV18, the J gene TRBJ2-7; D is uncertain. V lost 1 base and J lost 0, with 4 bases in between. This CDR3 is built from 13 residues. Per germline, CDR1 KGHSH and CDR2 LQKENI. CDR3 amino acids: CASSPQSSYEQYF. CDR3 coding DNA: TGTGCCAGCTCACCACAGAGCTCCTACGAGCAGTACTTC.